Each of the 4 T cell receptor beta chains below was sequenced from the same sample in a study of shared clonotypes between healthy human individuals. The method was immunoSEQ multiplex PCR; TCRdb's version includes in-frame clones alone and lacks a portion of them. This table has 850,000 to 1,200,000 clones, more than 65% appearing once. Sequencing was done on a sample of memory CD4+ T cells sorted from blood. Subset defined: CD45RA-negative fraction. Receptors originate from a young man in good health.

The CDR3 region is CASSPERNQPQHF. The CDR3, as DNA: TGTGCCAGCTCACCAGAGCGCAATCAGCCCCAGCATTTT. The chain links TRBV18 to TRBJ1-5; D call uncertain. With 2 bases removed from V and 2 bases from J, the gap between germline ends came to 4 bases. The CDR3 loop spans 13 amino acids. Germline V gene sequence: CDR1 KGHSH, CDR2 LQKENI. Full variable domain (rest looked up from reference TRBV18 and TRBJ1-5): NAGVMQNPRHLVRRRGQEARLRCSPMKGHSHVYWYRQLPEEGLKFMVYLQKENIIDESGMPKERFSAEFPKEGPSILRIQQVVRGDSAAYFCASSPERNQPQHFGDGTRLSIL.

The CDR3: CASSWTVSSSYEQYF. CDR3 nucleotides: TGCGCCAGCAGCTGGACCGTCAGCAGCTCCTACGAGCAGTACTTC. The chain is built from TRBV5-1 and TRBJ2-7; no clear D. Germline V gene data show CDR1 as SGHRS and CDR2 as YFSETQ. The CDR3 has 15 residues. The V gene lost 3 bases and the J gene lost 0 bases, with 13 bases spanning the gap.

In DNA form, the CDR3 reads TGCGCCAGCAGTTTGGTGACAGGGGGCACCGGGGAGCTGTTTTTT. Translation: CASSLVTGGTGELFF. J is TRBJ2-2 and V is TRBV10-2, with 9 positions matching TRBD1. Germline CDR1 is WSHSY and CDR2 is SAAADI. CDR3 size: 15 residues. V shed 5 bases, J shed 4 bases, and the junction held 5 bases outside the gene matches.

This clone has at least ten counts. The rearrangement links TRBV7-2 to TRBJ1-1, with 11 bases aligning to TRBD1. CDR1 is SGHTA and CDR2 is FQGNSA in the germline V gene. The CDR3 sequence is 15 residues long. Trimming cost V 1 base and J 11 bases; bases outside gene matches: 9. The CDR3 DNA sequence: TGTGCCAGCAGCTTAGATCCGGACAGGGGGCGTTTGGCTTTCTTT. This translates into CASSLDPDRGRLAFF.